This TCR beta chain is from a study of shared clonotypes between healthy human individuals. J gave up 4 bases and V 1 base, and 3 bases lay outside the gene matches. Germline V CDR1 and CDR2: SGHRS, YFSETQ. The CDR3 totals 15 residues. Points on this clone: Its antigen is not identified.

Findings of the study overall: Sequencing depth was predicted to influence how clonotypes are shared among donors. Sampling included only blood; tissue repertoires likely differ. Limited genetic and exposure-history diversity came from having few donors.

As defined, naive CD8 cells were CD45RO-negative and positively selected for CCR7, with terminally differentiated effector memory CD45RA+ cells excluded. The study ran the assay at deep level. The assay was immunoSEQ multiplex PCR, and TCRdb's table has in-frame clones only and misses some. This table has about 2 million clones, roughly 94% appearing once. The sequence was collected from a man aged 18 to 29 in good health. Sequencing input: naive CD8+ T cells sorted from blood. The J gene is TRBJ2-2, the V gene TRBV5-1; 8 bases line up with TRBD2. The CDR3 coding sequence is TGCGCCAGCAGCTTGTGGGGACTAGTCACCGGGGAGCTGTTTTTT. Translation: CASSLWGLVTGELFF.